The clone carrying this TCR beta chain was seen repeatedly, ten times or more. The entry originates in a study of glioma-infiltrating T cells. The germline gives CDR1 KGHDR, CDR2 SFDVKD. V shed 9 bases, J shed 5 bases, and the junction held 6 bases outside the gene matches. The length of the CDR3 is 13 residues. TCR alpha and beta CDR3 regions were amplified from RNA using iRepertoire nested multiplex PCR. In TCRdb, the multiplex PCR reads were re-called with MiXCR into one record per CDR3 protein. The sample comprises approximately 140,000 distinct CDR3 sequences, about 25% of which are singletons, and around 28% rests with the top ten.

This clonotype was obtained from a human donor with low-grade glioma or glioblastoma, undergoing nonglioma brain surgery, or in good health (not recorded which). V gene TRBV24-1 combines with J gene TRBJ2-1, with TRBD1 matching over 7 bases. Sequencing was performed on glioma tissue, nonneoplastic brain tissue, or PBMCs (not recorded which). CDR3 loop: CATGGQVDNEQFF. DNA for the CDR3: TGTGCCACCGGAGGACAGGTAGACAATGAGCAGTTCTTC.